Shown below are 26 T cell receptor beta chains from a single sample sequenced in a study of blood T cell repertoires in COVID-19. TCRdb keeps only in-frame clones here, not all; method: immunoSEQ multiplex PCR. The sample lists 250,000 to 350,000 clones, more than 80% occurring once. The sample consisted of PBMCs or T cells enriched from blood (not recorded which). The receptor source for this set is a woman aged 25 to 39 who had recovered from COVID-19.

This chain joins TRBV27 and TRBJ1-2, with 8 positions matching TRBD1. V lost 3 bases and J lost 6; bases outside the gene matches: 0. CDR3 size: 12 residues. Germline V gene sequence: CDR1 MNHEY, CDR2 SMNVEV (reference sequence). Here the CDR3 reads CASSLTGDGYTF. CDR3 coding DNA: TGTGCCAGCAGTTTGACAGGGGATGGCTACACCTTC.

The V and J genes are TRBV27 and TRBJ1-1; TRBD1 matches 7 bases. V lost 3 bases, J lost 5 bases, and 12 bases stayed unmatched. The germline V gene encodes CDR1 MNHEY and CDR2 SMNVEV (reference sequence). The CDR3 covers 16 residues. DNA of the CDR3: TGTGCCAGCAGTTTTCTTATACAGGGGCGGGGAACTGAAGCTTTCTTT. This encodes CASSFLIQGRGTEAFF.

This clone was found once. J is TRBJ1-4 and V is TRBV10-3; D remains ambiguous. Trimming removed 3 bases at V and 5 bases at J, with 4 bases between. Germline V gene data show CDR1 as ENHRY and CDR2 as SYGVKD. The CDR3 contains 12 residues. The CDR3 DNA reads TGTGCCATCAGTGATAGAAATGAAAAACTGTTTTTT. Protein sequence: CAISDRNEKLFF.

The chain joins TRBV27 to TRBJ1-2; D remains unclear. Per the germline V gene, CDR1 is MNHEY and CDR2 is SMNVEV (reference sequence). Trimming pared 5 bases from V and 5 bases from J, leaving 12 bases between. CDR3 length equals 13 residues. The CDR3 loop is CASSIGIAYGYTF. As DNA, the CDR3 is TGTGCCAGCAGTATCGGGATCGCTTATGGCTACACCTTC.

The J gene is TRBJ1-2, the V gene TRBV9, with D hard to call. This CDR3 contains 14 residues. Germline V gives CDR1 SGDLS, CDR2 YYNGEE. Trimming left V 0 bases short and J 2 bases short, with 8 bases between. CDR3 in DNA: TGTGCCAGCAGCGTAGGGGAGAAAAACTATGGCTACACCTTC. Translated: CASSVGEKNYGYTF.

V gene TRBV7-2 combines with J gene TRBJ2-3; D is perhaps TRBD1 (6 bases). V dropped 7 bases and J dropped 0 bases, with 14 bases sitting between them. The CDR3 runs 15 residues. Germline-derived CDR1 and CDR2 are SGHTA and FQGNSA. CDR3 residues: CASTLDSASTDTQYF. CDR3 DNA sequence: TGTGCCAGCACCTTGGACAGCGCTAGCACAGATACGCAGTATTTT.

This rearrangement joins TRBV28 to TRBJ2-2; TRBD1 agrees at 9 bases. From germline, CDR1 is MDHEN and CDR2 SYDVKM. Trimming cost V 6 bases and J 6 bases; bases outside gene matches: 8. This CDR3 spans 15 amino acids. CDR3 coding DNA: TGTGCCAGCAGAATCGGACAGGGGATGGCCGGGGAGCTGTTTTTT. Translated: CASRIGQGMAGELFF.

The CDR3 sequence: CASSTLNPTEDVNYGYTF. Written as DNA, the CDR3 is TGTGCCAGTAGTACCCTTAATCCGACAGAAGATGTTAACTATGGCTACACCTTC. The V gene is TRBV19, the J gene TRBJ1-2, with D possibly matching TRBD1 (5 bases). Deletions cut 4 bases from V and 1 base from J, with 22 bases between. The CDR3 has 18 residues. Looked up from germline, CDR1 is LNHDA and CDR2 is SQIVND (reference sequence). Variable domain in full (rest from reference TRBV19 and TRBJ1-2): DGGITQSPKYLFRKEGQNVTLSCEQNLNHDAMYWYRQDPGQGLRLIYYSQIVNDFQKGDIAEGYSVSREKKESFPLTVTSAQKNPTAFYLCASSTLNPTEDVNYGYTFGSGTRLTVV.

This rearrangement joins TRBV5-1 to TRBJ2-5; perhaps TRBD2 as D (6 bases). The CDR3 loop spans 16 amino acids. In germline, CDR1 is SGHRS, CDR2 YFSETQ. The V gene lost 0 bases and the J gene lost 0 bases, with 12 bases spanning the gap. The CDR3 loop reads CASSLVAGSYQETQYF. In DNA, the CDR3 is TGCGCCAGCAGCTTGGTTGCGGGGTCGTACCAAGAGACCCAGTACTTC. Full variable domain (rest looked up from reference TRBV5-1 and TRBJ2-5): KAGVTQTPRYLIKTRGQQVTLSCSPISGHRSVSWYQQTPGQGLQFLFEYFSETQRNKGNFPGRFSGRQFSNSRSEMNVSTLELGDSALYLCASSLVAGSYQETQYFGPGTRLLVL.

This chain joins TRBV18 and TRBJ2-5; TRBD1 matches 9 bases. Germline lookup yields CDR1 KGHSH and CDR2 LQKENI. The CDR3 is 16 amino acids. J gave up 1 base and V 6 bases, and 9 bases lay outside the gene matches. This CDR3 is CASSLGQGPLQETQYF. The CDR3, as DNA: TGTGCCAGCTCGCTCGGACAGGGGCCTCTCCAAGAGACCCAGTACTTC.

This chain connects TRBV4-3 to TRBJ2-7; 7 nucleotides line up with TRBD2. This CDR3 region has 15 residues. Germline assignment: CDR1 LGHNA and CDR2 YSLEER. With 0 bases clipped from V and 3 bases from J, the junction kept 5 bases outside the gene matches. CDR3 coding DNA: TGCGCCAGCAGCCAAGATAGGGCTAGCGGCTACGAGCAGTACTTC. Its protein product is CASSQDRASGYEQYF.

The chain combines TRBV19 with TRBJ2-1; 13 positions agree with TRBD2. The germline gives CDR1 LNHDA, CDR2 SQIVND (reference sequence). V was pared by 9 bases and J by 2 bases, with 4 bases of the junction left unmatched. The CDR3 has 15 amino acids. Here the CDR3 reads CASRGTSGAYNEQFF. The DNA for the CDR3 is TGTGCCAGCCGAGGGACTAGCGGGGCCTACAATGAGCAGTTCTTC.

The chain is built from TRBV28 and TRBJ1-2, with D hard to call. Germline CDR1 is MDHEN and CDR2 is SYDVKM. Trimming cost V 4 bases and J 3 bases, with 15 bases left between them. CDR3 length: 15 residues. The CDR3 protein is CASSSFRVEHYGYTF. DNA of the CDR3: TGTGCCAGCAGTTCATTTCGGGTCGAACACTATGGCTACACCTTC.

Regarding this clone: A junction end diverges from the germline sequence, so it may reflect a read error. The chain has TRBV13 and TRBJ2-1; possibly TRBD1 or TRBD2 for D (5 bases each). This CDR3 is 14 amino acids long. CDR1 is PRHDT and CDR2 is FYEKMQ in the germline V gene (reference sequence). CDR3 residues: CASSLGTPEGEQFF. The CDR3 bases are TGTGCCAGCAGCCTAGGGACGCCTGAGGGTGAGCAGTTCTTC.

The chain carries TRBV29-1 and TRBJ2-1; the D is unclear. Germline V CDR1 and CDR2: SQVTM, ANQGSEA. The CDR3 spans 13 residues. The V end lost 6 bases, the J end lost 5 bases, and 14 bases lay between the germline ends. CDR3 bases: TGCAGCGTCCGGCTAGTAAACGACAATGAGCAGTTCTTC. Protein: CSVRLVNDNEQFF.

This rearrangement joins TRBV29-1 to TRBJ2-1; 10 nucleotides line up with TRBD2. V lost 1 base to trimming and J lost 7 bases; unmatched junction nucleotides: 7. CDR1 and CDR2 (germline): SQVTM, ANQGSEA. The CDR3 has 15 amino acids. The CDR3 DNA follows: TGCAGCGTTGAAGCCCCTAGCGGGAGTCGAAATGAGCAGTTCTTC. This gives the protein CSVEAPSGSRNEQFF.

The chain uses TRBV7-3 and TRBJ2-1, with 9 bases matching TRBD2. The CDR3 is made up of 15 amino acids. J lost 8 bases, V lost 2 bases, and 7 bases had no gene match. CDR1 is SGHTA, CDR2 FQGTGA, per germline. In nucleotides, the CDR3 is TGTGCCAGCAGCTTACGGGGCGGGACTAGCTATGAGCAGTTCTTC. It specifies CASSLRGGTSYEQFF.

The chain is built from TRBV27 and TRBJ2-3; 11 bases match TRBD1. Germline assignment: CDR1 MNHEY and CDR2 SMNVEV (reference sequence). Trimming removed 5 bases from V and 3 bases from J; junction bases left unmatched: 13. The CDR3 extends over 18 amino acids. The CDR3 region has the DNA TGTGCCAGCAGTCACCGCGGCCTGGGGACAGGGGGAACAGATACGCAGTATTTT. Its protein is CASSHRGLGTGGTDTQYF.

The chain is built from TRBV19 and TRBJ2-2; D is possibly TRBD1 (6 bases). V was clipped by 5 bases and J by 3 bases, with 13 bases between them. Germline assignment: CDR1 LNHDA and CDR2 SQIVND (reference sequence). This CDR3 comprises 15 residues. This chain's CDR3 is CASSPPTGYTGELFF. The CDR3 DNA follows: TGTGCCAGTAGTCCCCCGACAGGCTACACCGGGGAGCTGTTTTTT.

The rearrangement uses TRBV29-1 and TRBJ2-1; TRBD1 might be the D (6 bases). The ends were cut back, 8 bases at V and 8 bases at J, with 10 bases in the middle. CDR3 length: 10 amino acids. The germline V gene encodes CDR1 SQVTM and CDR2 ANQGSEA. In nucleotides, the CDR3 is TGCAGCACGGGACACCATGAGCAGTTCTTC. Amino acid sequence: CSTGHHEQFF.

This chain joins TRBV6-2 or TRBV6-3 and TRBJ1-5, with no clear D. V lost 5 bases to trimming and J lost 6 bases, with 17 bases between them. The CDR3 runs to 15 residues. The germline V gene encodes CDR1 MNHEY and CDR2 SVGEGT. CDR3 in DNA: TGTGCCAGCAGTCCCTCTGCGGGAAGCGTTCAGCCCCAGCATTTT. It translates to CASSPSAGSVQPQHF.

Worth noting for this clone: The sample contains more than one DNA sequence encoding this CDR3. The chain recombines TRBV15 with TRBJ2-1; 11 bases are shared with TRBD1. CDR1 and CDR2 from the germline V gene are LNHNV and YYDKDF (reference sequence). The V segment lost 1 base and the J segment 7 bases; nucleotides outside the gene matches: 3. This CDR3 spans 15 amino acids. CDR3 region: CATSRGGTGGNEQFF. The CDR3 nucleotides read TGTGCCACCAGCAGAGGTGGGACAGGGGGAAATGAGCAGTTCTTC.

J is TRBJ1-5 and V is TRBV29-1; D might be TRBD1 (5 bases). Germline values: CDR1 SQVTM, CDR2 ANQGSEA. This CDR3 has 14 amino acids. The V end was cut by 4 bases, the J end by 0 bases, with 10 bases between. The CDR3 nucleotides are TGCAGCGTTGCTATGACAGCTAGCAATCAGCCCCAGCATTTT. Translated: CSVAMTASNQPQHF.

This rearrangement joins TRBV10-3 to TRBJ1-5; D may be TRBD1 (5 bases). This CDR3 has 12 amino acids. CDR1 and CDR2 from the germline V gene are ENHRY and SYGVKD. V gave up 10 bases and J gave up 4 bases, with 11 bases separating them. The chain's CDR3 is CATREPNQPQHF. The CDR3 DNA reads as TGTGCCACCAGGGAGCCGAATCAGCCCCAGCATTTT.

This chain joins TRBV28 and TRBJ2-3, with D possibly TRBD1 on 5 matching bases. This CDR3 spans 16 amino acids. Trimming shortened V by 3 bases and J by 3 bases, and 16 bases separated the two germline ends. CDR1 MDHEN and CDR2 SYDVKM come from the germline V gene. CDR3 sequence: CASSFAQAGRTDTQYF. The CDR3 DNA reads TGTGCCAGCAGTTTCGCCCAGGCAGGGCGAACAGATACGCAGTATTTT.

The J gene is TRBJ2-5, the V gene TRBV13; 11 nucleotides match TRBD2. The CDR3 extends over 19 amino acids. Germline V gene sequence: CDR1 PRHDT, CDR2 FYEKMQ (reference sequence). Losses at the gene ends were 5 bases for V and 5 bases for J; bases not matched to a gene: 19. The CDR3 reads CASSPSGTSGTRGAETQYF. In DNA, the CDR3 is TGTGCCAGCAGCCCCTCAGGGACTAGCGGAACTAGGGGGGCGGAGACCCAGTACTTC.